This T cell receptor beta chain was found in a study of OX40 agonist ivuxolimab in advanced cancers. Regarding the research as a whole: Ivuxolimab was an agonistic, fully human IgG2 monoclonal antibody directed against OX40 (CD134), a costimulatory receptor. Intravenous ivuxolimab was administered to patients every 2 weeks at six dose levels: 0.01, 0.1, 0.3, 1.5, 3 and 10 mg/kg. Of the approximately 54 patients in dose escalation, 19 had hepatocellular carcinoma, some 15 had melanoma, 9 had renal cell carcinoma and 9 had head and neck cancer. In the dose-escalation cohort, around four fifths of patients were male, and the mean age was roughly 60 years with a range of roughly 23 to 79. Prior anti-PD-1, anti-PD-L1 or anti-CTLA-4 therapy was permitted, and 40% to 50% of dose-escalation patients had received checkpoint inhibitors. Partial responses were achieved by three dose-escalation patients, of whom one had hepatocellular carcinoma and two had cutaneous melanoma. Peripheral TCRbeta sequencing was intended to test whether TCR sequence diversity was altered and clonal T-cell expansion was caused by ivuxolimab. The paper describes the monotherapy dose-escalation part (N ≈ 52 patients) of the phase I trial of ivuxolimab.

Genomic DNA was isolated from the sorted cells so that the TCRbeta CDR3 region could be sequenced. The immunoSEQ Assay was used to sequence the TCRbeta CDR3 regions. TCRdb stores this immuneACCESS table with in-frame sequences only. Part of the clones is absent; in the studies checked, under half of the shortfall reflects unresolved V genes, and no reason is known for the rest. Counted in this sample were about 75,000 clones; approximately 86% of them appeared once. The ten largest account for roughly 8% of the sample. The research as a whole found: In the 0.1-3.0 mg/kg groups, partial responders were among the patients with the lowest normalized peripheral clonal expansion, particularly in CD8+ T cells. Low levels of normalized T-cell clonal expansion were also seen in some nonresponding patients. The antigen specificity of the peripheral T cells that underwent clonal expansion was not determined. Clonal expansion of both CD4+ and CD8+ blood T cells was observed from baseline to week 6 at doses 0.1 to 3.0 mg/kg. After ivuxolimab, expanded clones were on average more numerous among CD8+ T cells than among CD4+ T cells.

CDR1 and CDR2, looked up from the germline V gene (reference sequence), are LNHDA and SQIVND. The CDR3 sequence holds 14 residues, the cysteine and phenylalanine included. Of all the DNA, just the CDR3 is kept, 42 bases in frame from base 1. The V and J ends are trimmed by 9 bases and 2 bases, leaving 14 bases between them. As to this clone: Its target antigen remains unknown. Base qualities are not at hand, and no much larger clone is one base apart.

Patients with a history of autoimmune disease or receiving systemic immunosuppression were excluded from the trial. In every dose cohort, peripheral blood was drawn for TCR sequencing at baseline, cycle 4 day 1, and cycle 7 day 1. Samples came from an open-label, multicenter, first-in-human phase I dose-escalation trial of ivuxolimab. The trial enrolled adults with locally advanced or metastatic head and neck squamous cell, hepatocellular, melanoma or renal cell carcinoma. CD4+ and CD8+ T cells were sorted separately from peripheral blood before TCR sequencing. The receptor's source is an adult with an advanced solid tumor such as melanoma, head and neck, liver or kidney cancer. The specimen comprised CD4+ or CD8+ T cells sorted from blood, sampled in a trial of the OX40 agonist ivuxolimab. This chain joins TRBV19 to TRBJ1-5; no D gene is confidently identified. CDR3 reads: CASKTSAGNQPQHF. Here is the DNA: TGTGCCAGCAAGACCAGTGCCGGCAATCAGCCCCAGCATTTT.